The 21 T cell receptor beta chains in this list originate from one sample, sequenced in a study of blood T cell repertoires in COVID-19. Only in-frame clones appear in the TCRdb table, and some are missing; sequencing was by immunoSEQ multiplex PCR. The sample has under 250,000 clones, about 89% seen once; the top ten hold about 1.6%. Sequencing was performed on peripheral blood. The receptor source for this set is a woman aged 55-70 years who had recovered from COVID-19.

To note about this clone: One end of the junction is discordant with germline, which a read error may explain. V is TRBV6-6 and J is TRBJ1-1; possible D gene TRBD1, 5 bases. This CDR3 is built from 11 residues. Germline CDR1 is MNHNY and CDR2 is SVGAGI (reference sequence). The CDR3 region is CASSESTTVRF. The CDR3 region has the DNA TGTGCCAGCAGTGAATCCACGACAGTTAGATTT.

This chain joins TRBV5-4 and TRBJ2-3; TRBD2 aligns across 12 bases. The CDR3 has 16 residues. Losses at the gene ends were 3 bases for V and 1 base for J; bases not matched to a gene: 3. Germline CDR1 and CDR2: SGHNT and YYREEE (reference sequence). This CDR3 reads CASSSRTSGGTDTQYF. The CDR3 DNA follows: TGTGCCAGCAGCTCAAGGACTAGCGGGGGCACAGATACGCAGTATTTT.

CDR3 nucleotides: TGTGCCAGCAGTTACGAGGATAACTATGGCTACACCTTC. Translation: CASSYEDNYGYTF. V is TRBV6-2 or TRBV6-3 and J is TRBJ1-2; D is ambiguous. The CDR3 length is 13 residues. Trimming took 2 bases from V and 1 from J, leaving 5 bases between them. From germline, CDR1 is MNHEY and CDR2 SVGEGT.

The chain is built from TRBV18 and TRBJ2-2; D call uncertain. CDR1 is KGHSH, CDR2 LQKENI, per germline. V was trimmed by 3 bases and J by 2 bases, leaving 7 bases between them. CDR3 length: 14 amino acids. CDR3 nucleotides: TGTGCCAGCTCACCGGTCAGAAACACCGGGGAGCTGTTTTTT. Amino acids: CASSPVRNTGELFF.

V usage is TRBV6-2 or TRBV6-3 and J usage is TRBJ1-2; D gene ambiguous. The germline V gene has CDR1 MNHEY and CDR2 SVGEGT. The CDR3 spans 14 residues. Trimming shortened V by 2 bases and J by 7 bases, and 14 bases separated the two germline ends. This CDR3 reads CASSYTPSRFGYTF. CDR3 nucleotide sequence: TGTGCCAGCAGTTACACTCCTAGTCGATTTGGCTACACCTTC.

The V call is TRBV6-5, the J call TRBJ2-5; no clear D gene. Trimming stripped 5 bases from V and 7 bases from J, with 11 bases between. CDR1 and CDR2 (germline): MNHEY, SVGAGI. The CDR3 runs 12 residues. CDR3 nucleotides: TGTGCCAGCAGTATTCTATCCGGGACCCAGTACTTC. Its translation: CASSILSGTQYF.

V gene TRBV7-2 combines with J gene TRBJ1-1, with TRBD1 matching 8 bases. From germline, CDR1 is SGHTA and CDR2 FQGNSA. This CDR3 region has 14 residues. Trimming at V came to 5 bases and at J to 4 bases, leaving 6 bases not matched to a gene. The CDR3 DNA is TGTGCCAGCAGCCAACAGGGGGAGGTCACTGAAGCTTTCTTT. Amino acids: CASSQQGEVTEAFF.

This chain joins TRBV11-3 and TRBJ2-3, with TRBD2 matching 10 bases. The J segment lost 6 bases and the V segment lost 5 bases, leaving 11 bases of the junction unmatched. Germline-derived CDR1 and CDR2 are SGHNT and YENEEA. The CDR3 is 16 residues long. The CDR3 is CASSKIAGGQADTQYF. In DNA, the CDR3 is TGTGCCAGCAGCAAAATAGCGGGGGGCCAAGCGGATACGCAGTATTTT.

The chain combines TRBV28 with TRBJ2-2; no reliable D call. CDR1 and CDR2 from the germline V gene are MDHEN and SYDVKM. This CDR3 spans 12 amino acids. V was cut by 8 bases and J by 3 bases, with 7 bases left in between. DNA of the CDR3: TGTGCCAGCGATGGCTACACCGGGGAGCTGTTTTTT. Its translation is CASDGYTGELFF.

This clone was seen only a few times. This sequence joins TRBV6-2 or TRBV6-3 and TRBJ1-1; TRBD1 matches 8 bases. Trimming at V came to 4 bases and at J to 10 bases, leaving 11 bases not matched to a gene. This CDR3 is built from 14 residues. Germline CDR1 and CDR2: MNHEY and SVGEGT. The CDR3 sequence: CASSWGTGLRAAFF. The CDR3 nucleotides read TGTGCCAGCAGTTGGGGGACAGGTCTTAGGGCAGCTTTCTTT.

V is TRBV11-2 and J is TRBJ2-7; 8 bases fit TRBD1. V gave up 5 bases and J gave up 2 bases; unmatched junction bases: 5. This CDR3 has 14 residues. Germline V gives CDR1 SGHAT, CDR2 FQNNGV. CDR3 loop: CASSVSDRAYEQYF. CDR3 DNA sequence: TGTGCCAGCAGCGTGTCGGACAGGGCCTACGAGCAGTACTTC.

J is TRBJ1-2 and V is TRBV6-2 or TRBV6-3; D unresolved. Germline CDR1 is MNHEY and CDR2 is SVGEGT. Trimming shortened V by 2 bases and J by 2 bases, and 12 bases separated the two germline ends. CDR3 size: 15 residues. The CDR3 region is CASSYREGRNYGYTF. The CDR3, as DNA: TGTGCCAGCAGTTACCGGGAGGGTCGGAACTATGGCTACACCTTC.

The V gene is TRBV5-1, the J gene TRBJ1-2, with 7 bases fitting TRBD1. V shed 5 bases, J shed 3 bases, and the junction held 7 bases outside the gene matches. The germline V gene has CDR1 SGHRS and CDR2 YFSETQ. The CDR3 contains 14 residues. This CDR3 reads CASSYRDSDYGYTF. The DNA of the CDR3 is TGCGCCAGCAGTTACCGGGACAGTGACTATGGCTACACCTTC. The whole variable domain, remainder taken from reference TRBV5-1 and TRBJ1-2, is KAGVTQTPRYLIKTRGQQVTLSCSPISGHRSVSWYQQTPGQGLQFLFEYFSETQRNKGNFPGRFSGRQFSNSRSEMNVSTLELGDSALYLCASSYRDSDYGYTFGSGTRLTVV.

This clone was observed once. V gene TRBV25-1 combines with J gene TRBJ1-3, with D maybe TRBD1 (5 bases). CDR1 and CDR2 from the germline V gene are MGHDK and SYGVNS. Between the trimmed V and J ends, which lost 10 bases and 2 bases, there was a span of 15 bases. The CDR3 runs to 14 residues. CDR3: CATAPRGTGNTIYF. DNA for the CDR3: TGTGCCACCGCCCCTAGGGGTACTGGAAACACCATATATTTT.

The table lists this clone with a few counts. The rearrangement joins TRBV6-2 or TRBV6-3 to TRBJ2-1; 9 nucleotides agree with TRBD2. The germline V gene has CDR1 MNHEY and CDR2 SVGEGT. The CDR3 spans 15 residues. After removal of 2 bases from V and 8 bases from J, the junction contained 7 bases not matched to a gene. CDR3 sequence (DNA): TGTGCCAGCAGTTACACAGGACTAGCGCTGGATGAGCAGTTCTTC. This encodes CASSYTGLALDEQFF.

Written as DNA, the CDR3 is TGTGCCAGCAGCTTAGGGGGGGGCCGCAGCCCACCTTATGGCTACACCTTC. Amino acids: CASSLGGGRSPPYGYTF. The J gene is TRBJ1-2, the V gene TRBV7-9, with a weak D call TRBD1 (6 bases). Trimming removed 1 base from V and 5 bases from J, with 20 bases in between. The CDR3 loop spans 17 amino acids. In germline, CDR1 is SEHNR, CDR2 FQNEAQ (reference sequence).

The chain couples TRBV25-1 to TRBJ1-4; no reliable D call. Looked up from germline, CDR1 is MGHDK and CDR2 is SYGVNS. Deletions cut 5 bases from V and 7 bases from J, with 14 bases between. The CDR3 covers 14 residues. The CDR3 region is CASSPPGGSEKLFF. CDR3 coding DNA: TGTGCCAGCAGTCCCCCAGGTGGCTCTGAAAAACTGTTTTTT.

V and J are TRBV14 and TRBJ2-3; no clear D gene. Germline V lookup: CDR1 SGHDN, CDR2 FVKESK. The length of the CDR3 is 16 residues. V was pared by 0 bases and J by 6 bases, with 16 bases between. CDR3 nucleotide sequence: TGTGCCAGCAGCCAAGATCTGGTCCACTCGCGGGATACGCAGTATTTT. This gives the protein CASSQDLVHSRDTQYF.

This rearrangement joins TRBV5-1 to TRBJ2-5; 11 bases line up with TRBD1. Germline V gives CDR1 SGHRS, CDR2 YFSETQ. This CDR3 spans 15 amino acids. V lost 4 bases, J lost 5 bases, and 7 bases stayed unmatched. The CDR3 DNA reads TGCGCCAGCAGCCGGGGACAGGGGGGAGCGGAGACCCAGTACTTC. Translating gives CASSRGQGGAETQYF. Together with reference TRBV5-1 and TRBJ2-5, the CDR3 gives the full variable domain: KAGVTQTPRYLIKTRGQQVTLSCSPISGHRSVSWYQQTPGQGLQFLFEYFSETQRNKGNFPGRFSGRQFSNSRSEMNVSTLELGDSALYLCASSRGQGGAETQYFGPGTRLLVL.

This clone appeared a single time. The CDR3 bases are TGTGCCAGCAGGATGTGGGGGCGTACGGACGAGCAGTACTTC. Protein: CASRMWGRTDEQYF. The rearrangement uses TRBV27 and TRBJ2-7; D is perhaps TRBD1 (6 bases). From germline, CDR1 is MNHEY and CDR2 SMNVEV (reference sequence). Between the trimmed V and J ends, which lost 6 bases and 5 bases, there was a span of 17 bases. This CDR3 has 14 residues.

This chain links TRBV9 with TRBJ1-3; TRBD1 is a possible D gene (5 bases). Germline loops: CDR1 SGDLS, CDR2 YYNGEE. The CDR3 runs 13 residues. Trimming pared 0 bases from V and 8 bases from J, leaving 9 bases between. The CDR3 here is CASSVGREDTIYF. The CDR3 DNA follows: TGTGCCAGCAGCGTAGGCAGGGAGGACACCATATATTTT.